The entry that follows covers one T cell receptor (beta chain) sequence. Its antigen is unidentified. The method was immunoSEQ multiplex PCR; TCRdb's version includes in-frame clones alone and lacks a portion of them. The sample gives more than 300,000 clones, about 82% of which show up once; approximately 2.2% is in the top ten. Treatment given: around 19 received Ad26.COV2.S at low or high dose, single or two shots; 5 received placebo; per-sample allocation not given. On day 63 after the first injection, vaccine and placebo recipients gave samples. The data are from a study of Ad26.COV2.S vaccination and SARS-CoV-2 variants. Study as a whole: Donor was assigned to the Ad26.COV2.S arm of trial COV1001. Once, or twice with 56 days between doses, Ad26.COV2.S was given intramuscularly.

General study findings and limits: Recipients of either vaccine or placebo displayed similar breadth of non-spike TCRs.

This CDR3 has 14 amino acids. The V end was cut by 1 base, the J end by 4 bases, with 10 bases between. Looked up from germline, CDR1 is SGHTA and CDR2 is FQGNSA. Sample: peripheral blood, taken in a trial of Ad26.COV2.S vaccine versus placebo. This sequence originates from a person aged 18-65 years who received the Ad26.COV2.S COVID-19 vaccine or a placebo. This chain links TRBV7-2 with TRBJ1-2; tentatively, D is TRBD1 (5 bases). CDR3: CASSLGGVSYGYTF. Here the CDR3 DNA reads TGTGCCAGCAGCTTAGGGGGGGTTTCCTATGGCTACACCTTC.